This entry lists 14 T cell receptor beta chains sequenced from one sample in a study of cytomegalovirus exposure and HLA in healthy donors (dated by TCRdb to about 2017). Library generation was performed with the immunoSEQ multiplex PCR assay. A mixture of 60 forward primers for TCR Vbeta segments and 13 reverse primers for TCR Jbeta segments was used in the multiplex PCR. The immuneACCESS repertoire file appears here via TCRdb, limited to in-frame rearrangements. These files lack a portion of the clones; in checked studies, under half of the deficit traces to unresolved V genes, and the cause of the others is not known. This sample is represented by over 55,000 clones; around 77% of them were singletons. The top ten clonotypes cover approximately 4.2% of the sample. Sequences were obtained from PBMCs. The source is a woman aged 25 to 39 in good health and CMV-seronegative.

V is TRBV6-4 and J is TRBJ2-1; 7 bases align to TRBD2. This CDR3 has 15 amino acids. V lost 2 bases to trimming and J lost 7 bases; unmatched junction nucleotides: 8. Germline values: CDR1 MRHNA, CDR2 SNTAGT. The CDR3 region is CASSDEAGVGNEQFF. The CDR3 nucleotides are TGTGCCAGCAGTGACGAGGCGGGAGTTGGAAATGAGCAGTTCTTC.

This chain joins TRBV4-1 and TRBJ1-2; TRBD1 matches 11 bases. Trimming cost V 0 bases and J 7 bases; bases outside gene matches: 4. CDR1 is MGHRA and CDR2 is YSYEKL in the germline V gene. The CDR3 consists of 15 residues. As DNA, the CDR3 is TGCGCCAGCAGCCAAGAGATGGGACAGGGGGGTGGCTACACCTTC. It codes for CASSQEMGQGGGYTF.

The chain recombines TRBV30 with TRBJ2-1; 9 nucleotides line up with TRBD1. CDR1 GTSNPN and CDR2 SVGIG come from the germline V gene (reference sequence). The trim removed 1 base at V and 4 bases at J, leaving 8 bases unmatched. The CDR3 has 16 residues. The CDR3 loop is CAWSAADRGNYNEQFF. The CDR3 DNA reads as TGTGCCTGGAGTGCAGCCGACAGGGGGAATTACAATGAGCAGTTCTTC.

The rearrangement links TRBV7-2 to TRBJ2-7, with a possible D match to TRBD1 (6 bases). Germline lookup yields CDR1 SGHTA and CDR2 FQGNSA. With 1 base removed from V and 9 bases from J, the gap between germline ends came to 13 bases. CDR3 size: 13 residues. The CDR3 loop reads CASSLVGGQPQYF. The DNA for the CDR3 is TGTGCCAGCAGCTTAGTTGGGGGCCAGCCGCAGTACTTC.

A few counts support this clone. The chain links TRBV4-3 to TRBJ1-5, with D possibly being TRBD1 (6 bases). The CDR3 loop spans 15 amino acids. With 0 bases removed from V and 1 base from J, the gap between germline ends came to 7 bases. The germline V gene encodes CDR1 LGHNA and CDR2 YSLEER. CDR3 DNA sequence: TGCGCCAGCAGCCAAGATAGGGGGAGCAATCAGCCCCAGCATTTT. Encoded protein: CASSQDRGSNQPQHF.

The CDR3 DNA sequence: TGTGCCAGCAGTGAACCGAGGGCTGCTGAAGCTTTCTTT. Its protein is CASSEPRAAEAFF. J is TRBJ1-1 and V is TRBV6-1, with D unclear. The CDR3 is 13 amino acids. Trimming took 2 bases from V and 6 from J, leaving 10 bases between them. The germline V gene encodes CDR1 MNHNS and CDR2 SASEGT.

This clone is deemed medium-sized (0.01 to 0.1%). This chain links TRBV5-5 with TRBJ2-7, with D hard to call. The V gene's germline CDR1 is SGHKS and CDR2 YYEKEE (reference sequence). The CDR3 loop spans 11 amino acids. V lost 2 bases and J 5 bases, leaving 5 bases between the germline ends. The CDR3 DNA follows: TGTGCCAGCAGCTTTGGAGACGAGCAGTACTTC. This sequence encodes CASSFGDEQYF.

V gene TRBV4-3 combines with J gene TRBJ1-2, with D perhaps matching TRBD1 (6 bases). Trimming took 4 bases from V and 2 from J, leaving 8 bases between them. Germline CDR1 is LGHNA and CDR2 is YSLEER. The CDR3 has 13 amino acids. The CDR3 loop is CASSLQGNYGYTF. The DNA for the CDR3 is TGCGCCAGCAGCCTACAGGGAAACTATGGCTACACCTTC.

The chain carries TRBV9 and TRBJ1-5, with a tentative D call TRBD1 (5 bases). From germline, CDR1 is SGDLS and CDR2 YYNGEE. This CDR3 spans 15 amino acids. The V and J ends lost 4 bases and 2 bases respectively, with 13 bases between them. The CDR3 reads CASSPGGSGNQPQHF. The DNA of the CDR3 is TGTGCCAGCAGCCCTGGGGGGTCCGGCAATCAGCCCCAGCATTTT.

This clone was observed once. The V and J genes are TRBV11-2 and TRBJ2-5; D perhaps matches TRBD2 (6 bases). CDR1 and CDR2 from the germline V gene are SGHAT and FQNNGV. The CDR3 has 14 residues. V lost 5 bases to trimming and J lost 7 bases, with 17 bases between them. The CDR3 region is CASSPRNRGGTQYF. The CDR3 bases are TGTGCCAGCAGCCCCCGAAATCGGGGAGGGACCCAGTACTTC.

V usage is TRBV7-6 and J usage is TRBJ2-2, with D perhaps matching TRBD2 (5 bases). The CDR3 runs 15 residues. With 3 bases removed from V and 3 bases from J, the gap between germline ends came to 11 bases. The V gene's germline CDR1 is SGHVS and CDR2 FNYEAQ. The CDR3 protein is CASSFLRADTGELFF. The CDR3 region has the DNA TGTGCCAGCAGCTTTTTGAGGGCCGACACCGGGGAGCTGTTTTTT.

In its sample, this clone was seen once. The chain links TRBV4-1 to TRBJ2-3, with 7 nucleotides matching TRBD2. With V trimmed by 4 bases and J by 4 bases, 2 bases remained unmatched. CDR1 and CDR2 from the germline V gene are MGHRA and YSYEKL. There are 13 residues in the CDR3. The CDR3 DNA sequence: TGCGCCAGCAGCCCGGGGAGGGCAGATACGCAGTATTTT. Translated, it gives CASSPGRADTQYF.

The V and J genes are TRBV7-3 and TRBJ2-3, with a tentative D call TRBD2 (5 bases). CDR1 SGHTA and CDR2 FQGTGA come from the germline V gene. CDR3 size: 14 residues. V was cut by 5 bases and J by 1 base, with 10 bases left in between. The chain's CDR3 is CASSRTGGTDTQYF. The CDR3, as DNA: TGTGCCAGCAGCCGGACTGGAGGCACAGATACGCAGTATTTT.

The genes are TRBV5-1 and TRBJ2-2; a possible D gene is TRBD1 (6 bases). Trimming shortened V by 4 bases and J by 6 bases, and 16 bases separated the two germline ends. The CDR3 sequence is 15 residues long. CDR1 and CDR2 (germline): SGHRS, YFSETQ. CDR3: CASSLTLSGAGELFF. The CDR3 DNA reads TGCGCCAGCAGCCTAACACTCTCAGGGGCCGGGGAGCTGTTTTTT.